This T cell receptor beta chain derives from a study of T cell responses to AZD1222 COVID-19 vaccine. The CDR3 runs to 13 residues. Germline values: CDR1 MNHEY, CDR2 SMNVEV (reference sequence). Trimming took 6 bases from V and 4 from J, leaving 10 bases between them. TCRdb keeps only in-frame clones here, not all; method: immunoSEQ multiplex PCR. The sample lists 170,000 or so clones; 90% were seen once. For this clone: Its antigen remains unknown.

Findings and limits, study-wide: Spike-specific TCR breadth and depth were elevated following two AZD1222 doses. Just a handful of AZD1222 recipients were seropositive at baseline.

The input for sequencing was peripheral blood, taken on day 0 of AZD1222 vaccination. The TCR sequence derives from an adult in good health. The rearrangement joins TRBV27 to TRBJ1-3; no firm D call. The CDR3 loop is CASRPQIGNTIYF. DNA of the CDR3: TGTGCCAGCAGACCCCAAATAGGAAACACCATATATTTT.